Reported below is one T cell receptor (beta chain). Its matching antigen is unknown. This specimen comes from a study of Tregs in tolerant kidney transplant recipients. Study results and limitations: The most relevant donor-specific Treg TCRbeta repertoire apparently came from expansion with activated donor B cells. Few patients were studied, so findings need validation in larger groups.

Unstimulated Tregs (CD4+CD25+CD127-) and CD4+CD25- non-Tregs were sorted from PBMCs. The CDR3 is made up of 18 amino acids. Germline CDR1 reads SGHDT; CDR2 reads YYEEEE. V trimming: 0 bases; J trimming: 7 bases; junction bases outside the gene matches: 15. Some clones are missing from TCRdb's copy, which holds only in-frame ones; the method was immunoSEQ multiplex PCR. The sample has tens of thousands of clones; approximately 94% are singletons. The chain recombines TRBV5-6 with TRBJ1-2, with 10 bases that match TRBD1. The clonotype comes from a human donor in good health. The sample taken for sequencing was CD8+ T cells from blood. The DNA for the CDR3 is TGTGCCAGCAGCTTGGCCGAGGGACAGGGGCCCCCACAAGGTGGCTACACCTTC. Translating it yields CASSLAEGQGPPQGGYTF. Drawing the rest from reference TRBV5-6 and TRBJ1-2, the complete variable domain is DAGVTQSPTHLIKTRGQQVTLRCSPKSGHDTVSWYQQALGQGPQFIFQYYEEEERQRGNFPDRFSGHQFPNYSSELNVNALLLGDSALYLCASSLAEGQGPPQGGYTFGSGTRLTVV.